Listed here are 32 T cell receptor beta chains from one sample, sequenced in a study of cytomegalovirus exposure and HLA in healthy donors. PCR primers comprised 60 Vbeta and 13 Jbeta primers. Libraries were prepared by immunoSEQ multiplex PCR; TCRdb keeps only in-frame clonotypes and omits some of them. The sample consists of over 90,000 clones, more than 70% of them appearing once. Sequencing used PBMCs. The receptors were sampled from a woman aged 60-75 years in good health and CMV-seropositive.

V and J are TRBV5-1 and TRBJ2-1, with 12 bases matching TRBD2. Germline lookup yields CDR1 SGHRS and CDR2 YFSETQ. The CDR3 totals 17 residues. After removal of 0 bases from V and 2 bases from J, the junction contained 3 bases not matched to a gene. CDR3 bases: TGCGCCAGCAGCTTGGGGCTAGCGGGAGGGCCCTACAATGAGCAGTTCTTC. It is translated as CASSLGLAGGPYNEQFF. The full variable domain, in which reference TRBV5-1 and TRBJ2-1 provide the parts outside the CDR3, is KAGVTQTPRYLIKTRGQQVTLSCSPISGHRSVSWYQQTPGQGLQFLFEYFSETQRNKGNFPGRFSGRQFSNSRSEMNVSTLELGDSALYLCASSLGLAGGPYNEQFFGPGTRLTVL.

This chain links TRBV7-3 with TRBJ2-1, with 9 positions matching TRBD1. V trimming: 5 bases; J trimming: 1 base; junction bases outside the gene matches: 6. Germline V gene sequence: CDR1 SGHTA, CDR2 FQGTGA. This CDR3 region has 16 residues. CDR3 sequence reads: CASSLGTGRSYNEQFF. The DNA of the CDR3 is TGTGCCAGCAGCCTTGGGACAGGGCGGTCCTACAATGAGCAGTTCTTC.

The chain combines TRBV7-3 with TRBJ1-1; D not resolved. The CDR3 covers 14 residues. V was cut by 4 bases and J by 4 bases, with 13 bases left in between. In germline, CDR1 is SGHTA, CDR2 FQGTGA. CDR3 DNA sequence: TGTGCCAGCAGCTCCGATGGAGTAGGCACTGAAGCTTTCTTT. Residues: CASSSDGVGTEAFF.

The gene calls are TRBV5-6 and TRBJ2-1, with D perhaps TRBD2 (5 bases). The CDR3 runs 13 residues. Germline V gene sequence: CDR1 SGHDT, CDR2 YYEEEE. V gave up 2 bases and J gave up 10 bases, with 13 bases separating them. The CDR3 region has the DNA TGTGCCAGCAGCTTACGGGCTAGCCTCGAGCAGTTCTTC. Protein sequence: CASSLRASLEQFF. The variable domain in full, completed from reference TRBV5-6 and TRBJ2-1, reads DAGVTQSPTHLIKTRGQQVTLRCSPKSGHDTVSWYQQALGQGPQFIFQYYEEEERQRGNFPDRFSGHQFPNYSSELNVNALLLGDSALYLCASSLRASLEQFFGPGTRLTVL.

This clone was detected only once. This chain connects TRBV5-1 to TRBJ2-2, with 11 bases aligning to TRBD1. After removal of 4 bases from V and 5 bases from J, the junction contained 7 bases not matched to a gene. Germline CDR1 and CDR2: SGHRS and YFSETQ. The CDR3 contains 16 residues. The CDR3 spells CASSPGTGGRTGELFF. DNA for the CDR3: TGCGCCAGCAGCCCGGGGACAGGGGGAAGGACCGGGGAGCTGTTTTTT.

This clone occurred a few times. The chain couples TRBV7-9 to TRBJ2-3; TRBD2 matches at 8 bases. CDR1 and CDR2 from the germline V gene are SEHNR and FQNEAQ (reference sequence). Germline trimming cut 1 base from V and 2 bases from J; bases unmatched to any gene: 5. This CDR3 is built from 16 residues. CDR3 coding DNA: TGTGCCAGCAGCTTAGGTCTAGCGGGTTACACAGATACGCAGTATTTT. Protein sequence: CASSLGLAGYTDTQYF.

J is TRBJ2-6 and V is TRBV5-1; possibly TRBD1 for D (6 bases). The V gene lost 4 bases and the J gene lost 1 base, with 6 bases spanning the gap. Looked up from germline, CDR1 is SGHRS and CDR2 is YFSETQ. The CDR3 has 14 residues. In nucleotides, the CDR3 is TGCGCCAGCAGCCAGGGGTCTGGGGCCAACGTCCTGACTTTC. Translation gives CASSQGSGANVLTF.

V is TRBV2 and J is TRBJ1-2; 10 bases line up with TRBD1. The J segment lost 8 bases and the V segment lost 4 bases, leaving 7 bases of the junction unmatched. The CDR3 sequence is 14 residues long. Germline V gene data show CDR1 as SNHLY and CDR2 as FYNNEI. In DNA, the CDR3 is TGTGCCAGCAGTGGGGGACAGGGGAAGGGCGGCTACACCTTC. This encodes CASSGGQGKGGYTF.

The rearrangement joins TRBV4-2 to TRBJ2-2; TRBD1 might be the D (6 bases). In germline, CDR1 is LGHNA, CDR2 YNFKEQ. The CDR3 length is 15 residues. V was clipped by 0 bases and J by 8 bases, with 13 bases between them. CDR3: CASSQEGADGGELFF. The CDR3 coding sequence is TGTGCCAGCAGCCAAGAGGGGGCGGATGGAGGGGAGCTGTTTTTT.

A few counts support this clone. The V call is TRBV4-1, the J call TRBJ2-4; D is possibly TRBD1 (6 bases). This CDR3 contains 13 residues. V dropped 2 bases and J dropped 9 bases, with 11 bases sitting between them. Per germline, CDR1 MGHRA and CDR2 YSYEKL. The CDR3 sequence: CASSQSSRGIQYF. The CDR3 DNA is TGCGCCAGCAGCCAAAGTAGCAGGGGCATTCAGTACTTC.

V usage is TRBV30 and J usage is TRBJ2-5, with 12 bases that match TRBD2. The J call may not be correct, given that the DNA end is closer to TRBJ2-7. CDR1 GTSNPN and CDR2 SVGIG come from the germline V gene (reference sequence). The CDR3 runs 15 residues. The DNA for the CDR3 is TGTGCCTGGAGGCCGGGACTAGCGGGTTGGTACGAGCAGTACTTC. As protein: CAWRPGLAGWYEQYF.

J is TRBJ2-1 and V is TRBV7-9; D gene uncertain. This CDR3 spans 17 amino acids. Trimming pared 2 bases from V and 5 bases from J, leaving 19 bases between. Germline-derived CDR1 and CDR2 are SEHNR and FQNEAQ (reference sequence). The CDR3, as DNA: TGTGCCAGCAGCTTATTTGAGGCTTCTCCGACGAACAATGAGCAGTTCTTC. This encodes CASSLFEASPTNNEQFF.

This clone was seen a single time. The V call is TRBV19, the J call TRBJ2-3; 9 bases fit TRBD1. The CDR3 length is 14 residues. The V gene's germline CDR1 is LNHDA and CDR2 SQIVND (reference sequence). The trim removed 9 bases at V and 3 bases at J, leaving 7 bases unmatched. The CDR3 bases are TGTGCCAGCCGGACAGGGGAAATTACAGATACGCAGTATTTT. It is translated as CASRTGEITDTQYF.

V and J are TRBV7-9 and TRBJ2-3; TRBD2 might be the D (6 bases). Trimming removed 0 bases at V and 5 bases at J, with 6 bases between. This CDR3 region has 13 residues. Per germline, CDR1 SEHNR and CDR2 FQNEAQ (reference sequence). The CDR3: CASSLAGGDTQYF. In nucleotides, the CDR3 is TGTGCCAGCAGCTTAGCGGGGGGAGATACGCAGTATTTT.

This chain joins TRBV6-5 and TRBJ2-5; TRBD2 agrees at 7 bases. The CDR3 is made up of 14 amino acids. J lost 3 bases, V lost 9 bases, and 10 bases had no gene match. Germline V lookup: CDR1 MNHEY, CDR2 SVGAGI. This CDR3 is CASGGSGGEETQYF. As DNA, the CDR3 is TGTGCCAGTGGGGGATCGGGAGGCGAAGAGACCCAGTACTTC.

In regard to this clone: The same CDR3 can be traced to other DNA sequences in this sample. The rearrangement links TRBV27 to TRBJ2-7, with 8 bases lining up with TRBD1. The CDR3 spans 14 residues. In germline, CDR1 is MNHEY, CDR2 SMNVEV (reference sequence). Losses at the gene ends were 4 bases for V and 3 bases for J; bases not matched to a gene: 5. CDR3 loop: CASSSGTGDYEQYF. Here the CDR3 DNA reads TGTGCCAGCAGTTCCGGGACAGGAGACTACGAGCAGTACTTC.

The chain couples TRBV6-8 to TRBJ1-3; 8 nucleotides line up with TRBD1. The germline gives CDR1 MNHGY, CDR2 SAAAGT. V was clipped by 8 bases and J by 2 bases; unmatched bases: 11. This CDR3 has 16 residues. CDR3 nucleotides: TGTGCCAGCCAGAGAGAACAGGGGGTACCTGGAAACACCATATATTTT. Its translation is CASQREQGVPGNTIYF.

The CDR3, as DNA: TGTGCCAGCAGCTCGAGGACAGGGCTTAGCACCGGGGAGCTGTTTTTT. This codes for CASSSRTGLSTGELFF. This chain joins TRBV11-2 and TRBJ2-2, with TRBD1 identical over 8 bases. The CDR3 sequence is 16 residues long. CDR1 and CDR2 (germline): SGHAT, FQNNGV. V shed 4 bases and J 4 bases; nucleotides not matched to a gene: 8.

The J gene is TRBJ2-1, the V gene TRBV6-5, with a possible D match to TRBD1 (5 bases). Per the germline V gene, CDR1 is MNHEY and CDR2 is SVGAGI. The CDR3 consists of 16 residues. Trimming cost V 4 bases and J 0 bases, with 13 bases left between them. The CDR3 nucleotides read TGTGCCAGCAGTTTATCACAGGAGCCCTCCTACAATGAGCAGTTCTTC. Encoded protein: CASSLSQEPSYNEQFF.

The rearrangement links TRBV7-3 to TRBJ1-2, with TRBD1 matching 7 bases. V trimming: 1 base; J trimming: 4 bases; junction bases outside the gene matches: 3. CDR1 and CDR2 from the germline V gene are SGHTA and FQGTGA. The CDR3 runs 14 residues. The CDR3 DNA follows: TGTGCCAGCAGCTTAAATCCAGGGGGCTATGGCTACACCTTC. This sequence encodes CASSLNPGGYGYTF. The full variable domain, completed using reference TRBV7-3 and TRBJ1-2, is GAGVSQTPSNKVTEKGKYVELRCDPISGHTALYWYRQSLGQGPEFLIYFQGTGAADDSGLPNDRFFAVRPEGSVSTLKIQRTERGDSAVYLCASSLNPGGYGYTFGSGTRLTVV.

The CDR3 coding sequence is TGTGCCAGCAGCCCCCCGAGCAGGGGGAGCGGCTACACCTTC. Its translation: CASSPPSRGSGYTF. The chain employs TRBV28 and TRBJ1-2; 7 bases map to TRBD1. V lost 6 bases to trimming and J lost 8 bases; unmatched junction nucleotides: 12. Germline loops: CDR1 MDHEN, CDR2 SYDVKM. This CDR3 contains 14 residues.

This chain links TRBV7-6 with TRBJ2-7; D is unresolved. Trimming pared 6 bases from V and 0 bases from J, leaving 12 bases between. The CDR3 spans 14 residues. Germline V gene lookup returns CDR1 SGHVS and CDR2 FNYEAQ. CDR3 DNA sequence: TGTGCCAGCAGACCAGGTCCCAGCTCCTACGAGCAGTACTTC. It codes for CASRPGPSSYEQYF.

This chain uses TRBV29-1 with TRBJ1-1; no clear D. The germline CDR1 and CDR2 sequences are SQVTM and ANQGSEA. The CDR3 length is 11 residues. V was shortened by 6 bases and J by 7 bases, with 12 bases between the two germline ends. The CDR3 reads CSVEKGVEAFF. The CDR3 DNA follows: TGCAGCGTAGAGAAGGGAGTTGAAGCTTTCTTT.

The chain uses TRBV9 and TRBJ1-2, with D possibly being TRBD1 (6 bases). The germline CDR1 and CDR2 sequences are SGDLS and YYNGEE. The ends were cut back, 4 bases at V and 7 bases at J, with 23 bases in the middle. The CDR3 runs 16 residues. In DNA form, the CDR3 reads TGTGCCAGCAGCCTGGACAGCCGACCCTTATCAGGTGGCTACACCTTC. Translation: CASSLDSRPLSGGYTF.

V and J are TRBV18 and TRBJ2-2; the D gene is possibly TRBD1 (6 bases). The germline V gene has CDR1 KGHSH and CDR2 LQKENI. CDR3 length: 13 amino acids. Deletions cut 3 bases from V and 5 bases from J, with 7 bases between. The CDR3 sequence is CASSPQGTGELFF. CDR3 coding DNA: TGTGCCAGCTCACCTCAGGGGACCGGGGAGCTGTTTTTT.

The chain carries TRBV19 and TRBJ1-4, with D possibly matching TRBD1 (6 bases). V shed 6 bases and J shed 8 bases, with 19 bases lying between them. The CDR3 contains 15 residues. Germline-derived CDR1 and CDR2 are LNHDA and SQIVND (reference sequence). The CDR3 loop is CASSKFRGSLEKLFF. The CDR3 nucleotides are TGTGCCAGTAGCAAATTCAGGGGCTCCTTGGAAAAACTGTTTTTT.

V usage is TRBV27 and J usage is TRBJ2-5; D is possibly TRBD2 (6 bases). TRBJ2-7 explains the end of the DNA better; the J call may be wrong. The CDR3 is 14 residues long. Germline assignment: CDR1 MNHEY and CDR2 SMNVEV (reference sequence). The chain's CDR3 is CASSVAGSRYEQYF. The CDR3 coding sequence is TGTGCCAGCAGCGTCGCCGGGAGCAGGTACGAGCAGTACTTC.

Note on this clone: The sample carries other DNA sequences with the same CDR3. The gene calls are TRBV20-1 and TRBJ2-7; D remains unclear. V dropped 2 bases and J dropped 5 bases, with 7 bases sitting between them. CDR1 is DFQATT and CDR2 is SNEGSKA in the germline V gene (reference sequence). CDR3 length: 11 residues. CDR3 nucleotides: TGCAGTGCTAGATCCCGCGACGAGCAGTACTTC. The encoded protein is CSARSRDEQYF.

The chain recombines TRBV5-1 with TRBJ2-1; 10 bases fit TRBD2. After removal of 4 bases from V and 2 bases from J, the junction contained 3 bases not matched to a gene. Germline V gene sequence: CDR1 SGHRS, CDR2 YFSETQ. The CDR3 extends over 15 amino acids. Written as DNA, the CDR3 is TGCGCCAGCAGCAGAGCGGGAGGGGCCTACAATGAGCAGTTCTTC. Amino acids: CASSRAGGAYNEQFF.

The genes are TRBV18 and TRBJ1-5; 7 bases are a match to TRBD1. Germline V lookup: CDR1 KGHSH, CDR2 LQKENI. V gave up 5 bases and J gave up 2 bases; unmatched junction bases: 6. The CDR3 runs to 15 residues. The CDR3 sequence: CASSSTGIGNQPQHF. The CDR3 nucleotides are TGTGCCAGCTCATCGACAGGGATTGGCAATCAGCCCCAGCATTTT.

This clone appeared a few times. The CDR3 loop is CASRPGLAGLAEQYF. In DNA, the CDR3 is TGTGCCAGCAGACCCGGACTAGCGGGTCTCGCCGAGCAGTACTTC. This chain joins TRBV5-6 and TRBJ2-7; 11 nucleotides align to TRBD2. Germline CDR1 reads SGHDT; CDR2 reads YYEEEE. CDR3 length: 15 amino acids. The trim removed 5 bases at V and 6 bases at J, leaving 10 bases unmatched.

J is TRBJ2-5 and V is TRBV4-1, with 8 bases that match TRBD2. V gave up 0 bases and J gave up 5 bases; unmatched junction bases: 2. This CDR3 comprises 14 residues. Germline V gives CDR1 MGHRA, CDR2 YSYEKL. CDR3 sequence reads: CASSQDSGSETQYF. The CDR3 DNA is TGCGCCAGCAGCCAAGACAGCGGGAGTGAGACCCAGTACTTC.